The present TCR beta chain was sequenced within a study of cytomegalovirus exposure and HLA in healthy donors. Study-level points and caveats: Most TCRs appeared rarely, but some public TCRs recurred in many donors. TRBV6-2, TRBV6-3 and some other V segments were unresolvable in 87-base-pair reads.

V trimming: 6 bases; J trimming: 5 bases; junction bases outside the gene matches: 8. Germline assignment: CDR1 SNHLY and CDR2 FYNNEI. The CDR3 totals 14 residues. Primers: 60 Vbeta forward and 13 Jbeta reverse. Assay used: immunoSEQ multiplex PCR; TCRdb lists only in-frame clones, some missing. Of approximately 290,000 clones listed, 75% to 85% are singletons. Only a few counts were recorded for this clone. What it binds is unknown. The receptor comes from a girl aged 2 to 10 in good health and CMV-seronegative. V and J are TRBV2 and TRBJ2-3; 7 bases align to TRBD2. Source material: PBMCs. CDR3 in amino acids: CASSGGLVGDTQYF. CDR3 nucleotide sequence: TGTGCCAGCAGCGGTGGACTAGTGGGAGATACGCAGTATTTT.